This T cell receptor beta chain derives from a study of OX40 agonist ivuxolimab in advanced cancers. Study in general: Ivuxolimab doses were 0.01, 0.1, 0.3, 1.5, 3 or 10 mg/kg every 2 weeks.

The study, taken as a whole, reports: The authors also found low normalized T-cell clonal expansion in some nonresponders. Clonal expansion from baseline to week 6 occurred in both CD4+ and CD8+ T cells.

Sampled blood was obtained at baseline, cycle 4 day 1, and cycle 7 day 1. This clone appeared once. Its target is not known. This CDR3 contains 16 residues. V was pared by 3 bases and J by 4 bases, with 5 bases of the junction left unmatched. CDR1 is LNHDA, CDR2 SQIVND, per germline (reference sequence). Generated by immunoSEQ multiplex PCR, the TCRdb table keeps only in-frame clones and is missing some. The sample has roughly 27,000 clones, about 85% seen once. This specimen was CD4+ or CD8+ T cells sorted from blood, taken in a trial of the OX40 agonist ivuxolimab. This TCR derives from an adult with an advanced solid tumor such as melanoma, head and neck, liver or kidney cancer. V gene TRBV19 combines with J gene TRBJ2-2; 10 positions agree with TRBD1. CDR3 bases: TGTGCCAGTAGTATTTGGGGACAGGGGACCACCGGGGAGCTGTTTTTT. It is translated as CASSIWGQGTTGELFF.